This record looks at one T cell receptor (beta chain) sequence and its context. The sample is drawn from a study of blood T cell repertoires in COVID-19. Study background: Sites in the United States, Italy and Spain provided acute and convalescent COVID-19 samples. PBMCs, B-cell-depleted T cells, or T cells provided the cDNA or gDNA that made up the material.

Using immunoSEQ multiplex PCR, the repertoire was profiled, and TCRdb retains in-frame clones only, with some absent. The table lists fewer than 100,000 clones, about 85% of them singletons. This CDR3 has 14 residues. CDR1 and CDR2 from the germline V gene are SGDLS and YYNGEE. The V and J ends lost 3 bases and 7 bases, in that order; junction bases with no gene match: 5. The source of this sequence is a man aged 65-85 years with acute or convalescent COVID-19. Sequenced: peripheral blood. V is TRBV9 and J is TRBJ1-4; TRBD1 agrees at 8 bases. CDR3 coding DNA: TGTGCCAGCAGCGCTGGACAGGGTCGTGAAAAACTGTTTTTT. Protein sequence: CASSAGQGREKLFF.